This T cell receptor (beta chain) was captured in a study of identical twins. With template switching, a universal primer site was added, and the cDNA carried unique molecular identifiers. MiXCR was run by TCRdb on the 5' RACE reads, yielding one entry per CDR3 protein. This sample has a few hundred thousand distinct CDR3 sequences, with about 10% found just once. Trimming cost V 4 bases and J 4 bases, with 14 bases left between them. Germline V gene data show CDR1 as LGHNA and CDR2 as YSLEER. CDR3 length: 15 residues. Each donor (without exception) was a healthy Caucasian. Sequencing input: memory T cells sorted from blood. The chain joins TRBV4-3 to TRBJ2-1, with D perhaps TRBD2 (5 bases). The source of this sequence is a man in his forties or fifties in good health. The CDR3 is CASSRDGIAYNEQFF. DNA for the CDR3: TGCGCCAGCAGCCGAGACGGGATTGCTTACAATGAGCAGTTCTTC.